The T cell receptor (beta chain) described here comes from a study of T cells in tuberculosis listed by TCRdb under 2018. For context, the study as a whole: In the study, CD1B tetramers and high-throughput TCR immunosequencing were combined to characterize T cells specific for the mycobacterial lipid antigen glucose monomycolate (GMM). A South African clinical cohort compared IGRA-negative adolescents, IGRA-positive adolescents with latent tuberculosis and adults with active tuberculosis, around ten per group. What the work shows at the level of the full study, not this receptor alone: Active tuberculosis TCR-alpha repertoires showed smaller mean NN-distances to GMM-specific TCRs than IGRA-negative controls, suggesting clonal expansion of these TCRs. Clinical samples were selected based on which cryopreserved specimens were available, and the active tuberculosis cases were adults whereas the controls were adolescents. Smaller NN-distances were partly driven by shorter CDR3-alpha lengths in active tuberculosis patients, and statistical significance was not reached for the TCR-beta difference. A classifier using the diverse GMM-specific repertoire reached roughly 89% accuracy (AUROC around 0.91), compared with roughly 70% accuracy using GEM motif frequencies.

The CDR3 covers 14 residues, taking in both the cysteine and the phenylalanine. Only the CDR3 DNA stays, 42 bases, in frame from base 1. Reading the germline V gene gives CDR1 SGHVS and CDR2 FQNEAQ. The V and J ends are trimmed by 2 bases and 7 bases, leaving 14 bases between them. At study entry, adolescents were screened for latent tuberculosis infection by tuberculin skin test and QuantiFERON-TB GOLD In-Tube IGRA. Immunosequencing was performed on unsorted cryopreserved PBMC and covered about 100,000 T cells per clinical donor on average. Eleven high schools in the Worcester region of the Western Cape, South Africa, served as enrollment sites for adolescents aged 12 to 18 years. Around 10 adolescents infected with M. tuberculosis and approximately 10 uninfected adolescents were chosen and matched for age and sex. PBMC from adolescents were isolated by density centrifugation from freshly drawn heparinized blood and then cryopreserved.

This clone has only one observation. The clone's antigen remains unknown. No clone much larger than this one lies a single base away; base qualities are absent. TCR libraries were generated with the immunoSEQ multiplex PCR assay, using TCR-beta and/or TCR-alpha/delta assays for each sample. The amplified TCR libraries were sequenced on the Illumina high-throughput platform. Turning to the authors' computational methods: Clustering and dimensionality reduction were performed using pairwise TCRdist distances among GMM-specific receptors from ex vivo sorted or in vitro expanded T cells. Each clinical repertoire was scored by mean NN-distance, the average TCRdist to the nearest 10% of tetramer-positive reference sequences. GEM TCR motif frequency was calculated as the fraction of unique TCRs that matched known GEM sequences in V/J usage and CDR3 length. Active tuberculosis was classified by linear discriminant analysis with leave-one-out cross-validation, implemented in scikit-learn. What TCRdb holds here is the immuneACCESS table cut down to in-frame rearrangements. Part of the clones is not present; checked against another copy, under half of the missing clones reflect an unresolved V gene, and the others are unexplained. That table is the source of V, J and clone size, and D and trimming were worked out from the DNA. The sample includes some 28,000 clones, with 90% observed a single time. The ten largest make up 6% to 7% of the sample.

The chain employs TRBV7-8 and TRBJ1-1, with TRBD1 tentatively as D gene (5 bases match). Sequenced input: PBMCs. This TCR was recovered from a donor between 10 and 35 years old with latent tuberculosis or without tuberculosis infection. The CDR3 sequence is CASSLKRTPYEAFF. The nucleotide sequence is given as TGTGCCAGCAGCTTAAAAAGGACACCCTATGAAGCTTTCTTT.